The rows below give T cell receptor beta chains drawn from one sample of a study of OX40 agonist ivuxolimab in advanced cancers. Sequenced by immunoSEQ multiplex PCR; TCRdb stores in-frame clones only, minus some. Among more than 40,000 clones listed, about nine tenths were seen once. The sequencing used CD4+ or CD8+ T cells sorted from blood, collected in a trial of the OX40 agonist ivuxolimab. The receptors were gathered from an adult with an advanced solid tumor such as melanoma, head and neck, liver or kidney cancer. The CDR3 runs from the conserved cysteine through the conserved F or W. Each record gives: J gene, D gene, clone size, V gene, CDR3 DNA, CDR3 protein. D genes are given only for firm matches. Some rows have no size entry. The others give once, few or many, or a class for an expanded clone.

J: TRBJ2-5
D: -
size: -
V: TRBV4-3
DNA: TGCGCCAGCAGCCATGAGGGGCTCCGAGGAGAGACCCAGTACTTC
CDR3: CASSHEGLRGETQYF

J: TRBJ2-5
D: TRBD1
size: -
V: TRBV19
DNA: TGTGCCAGTAGTATGGGGGCCAGGGGGGAGACCCAGTACTTC
CDR3: CASSMGARGETQYF

J: TRBJ2-2
D: -
size: -
V: TRBV28
DNA: TGTGCCAGCAGTTTGACCACCGGGGAGCTGTTTTTT
CDR3: CASSLTTGELFF

J: TRBJ2-1
D: -
size: -
V: TRBV7-2
DNA: TGTGCCAGCAGCTTATCATCGAGCTCCTACAATGAGCAGTTCTTC
CDR3: CASSLSSSSYNEQFF

J: TRBJ2-3
D: -
size: -
V: TRBV11-1
DNA: TGTGCCAGCAGCTTATTGGGGGGCACAGATACGCAGTATTTT
CDR3: CASSLLGGTDTQYF

J: TRBJ1-2
D: -
size: once
V: TRBV30
DNA: TGTGCCTGGAGTGTAACCTCGATTAACTACACCTTC
CDR3: CAWSVTSINYTF

J: TRBJ2-1
D: TRBD2
size: -
V: TRBV7-2
DNA: TGTGCCAGCAGCTTGGCGGGAGGAGCCTTTAATGAGCAGTTCTTC
CDR3: CASSLAGGAFNEQFF

J: TRBJ1-2
D: -
size: -
V: TRBV27
DNA: TGTGCCAGCAGGAAACTCGGGGTTGGCTACACCTTC
CDR3: CASRKLGVGYTF

J: TRBJ2-6
D: -
size: -
V: TRBV5-1
DNA: TGCGCCAGCAGCTTGGGGGACTGGGACGGAGAGTGGGAGGCCAACGTCCTGACTTTC
CDR3: CASSLGDWDGEWEANVLTF

J: TRBJ2-3
D: -
size: few
V: TRBV4-1
DNA: TGCGCCAGCAGCCAAAGCACGCCCATTCCTACGCAGTATTTT
CDR3: CASSQSTPIPTQYF

J: TRBJ2-3
D: TRBD2
size: -
V: TRBV9
DNA: TGTGCCAGCAGCGTAAGGTCCGGGAGGTTTAGCACAGATACGCAGTATTTT
CDR3: CASSVRSGRFSTDTQYF

J: TRBJ2-3
D: TRBD2
size: -
V: TRBV4-2
DNA: TGTGCCAGCAGCCAACTAGCGGGAGGGGTCACAGATACGCAGTATTTT
CDR3: CASSQLAGGVTDTQYF

J: TRBJ2-7
D: TRBD2
size: -
V: TRBV30
DNA: TGTGCCTGGAGCGGACGGGGGGGTTCCGAGCAGTACTTC
CDR3: CAWSGRGGSEQYF

J: TRBJ2-1
D: -
size: -
V: TRBV25-1
DNA: TGTGCCAGCAGTGACCTCGGACGGGGATCCTACAATGAGCAGTTCTTC
CDR3: CASSDLGRGSYNEQFF

J: TRBJ2-6
D: -
size: -
V: TRBV28
DNA: TGTGCCAGCAGTTTTCCCTCTGGGGCCAACGTCCTGACTTTC
CDR3: CASSFPSGANVLTF

J: TRBJ1-1
D: -
size: -
V: TRBV2
DNA: TGTGCCAGCAGTGTTTTTGGGAACACTGAAGCTTTCTTT
CDR3: CASSVFGNTEAFF

J: TRBJ2-1
D: TRBD2
size: -
V: TRBV7-3
DNA: TGTGCCAGCAGCTATCTAGCGGGAGTCGTCAATGAGCAGTTCTTC
CDR3: CASSYLAGVVNEQFF